This T cell receptor (beta chain) was obtained from a study of blood T cell repertoires in COVID-19. Across the whole study: Both acute and convalescent COVID-19 samples were obtained from the United States, Italy and Spain. Sources were T cells, B-cell-depleted T cells, or PBMCs; the material itself was cDNA or gDNA.

Germline V gene data show CDR1 as SGHRS and CDR2 as YFSETQ. The CDR3 contains 15 residues. With V trimmed by 7 bases and J by 1 base, 2 bases remained unmatched. As originally analysed: Amplification from reference gene primers served as the basis for estimated nucleated cell counts. Produced via immunoSEQ multiplex PCR; TCRdb's table is partial and in-frame only. The V and J calls and the clone size are those of that table, but D and trimming were determined from the DNA. The sample shows about 100,000 clones, about 90% of them seen only once. Sample: peripheral blood. This chain connects TRBV5-1 to TRBJ2-2; 12 bases are a match to TRBD2. This receptor was identified in a man under 40 in a cohort sampled during active COVID-19. This CDR3 reads CASSTSGGNTGELFF. For the CDR3, the DNA is TGCGCCAGCTCGACTAGCGGGGGGAACACCGGGGAGCTGTTTTTT.